This T cell receptor (beta chain) is drawn from a study of cytomegalovirus exposure and HLA in healthy donors. Concerning this clone: Its antigen is unknown.

This CDR3 contains 16 residues. Germline V gives CDR1 PRHDT, CDR2 FYEKMQ (reference sequence). After removal of 3 bases from V and 3 bases from J, the junction contained 7 bases not matched to a gene. PCR amplification relied on 60 Vbeta primers (plus 13 Jbeta primers). Here immunoSEQ multiplex PCR was the method, and the copy in TCRdb shows in-frame clones only, minus some. The table has 160,000 or so clones, 65% to 85% seen once. Study conclusions and caveats: When a later analysis was performed, an Asian-associated ancestry cluster reportedly had fewer N-insertions than the approximately 690-donor mean. Available immune exposure information covered CMV serostatus only.

This sequence was found in a woman in her late teens or twenties in good health and CMV-seronegative. The genes are TRBV13 and TRBJ2-5, with 10 positions matching TRBD1. The sample consisted of PBMCs. CDR3 nucleotides: TGTGCCAGCAGCTTCTCCGGGACAGGGGAGAAAGAGACCCAGTACTTC. This encodes CASSFSGTGEKETQYF.